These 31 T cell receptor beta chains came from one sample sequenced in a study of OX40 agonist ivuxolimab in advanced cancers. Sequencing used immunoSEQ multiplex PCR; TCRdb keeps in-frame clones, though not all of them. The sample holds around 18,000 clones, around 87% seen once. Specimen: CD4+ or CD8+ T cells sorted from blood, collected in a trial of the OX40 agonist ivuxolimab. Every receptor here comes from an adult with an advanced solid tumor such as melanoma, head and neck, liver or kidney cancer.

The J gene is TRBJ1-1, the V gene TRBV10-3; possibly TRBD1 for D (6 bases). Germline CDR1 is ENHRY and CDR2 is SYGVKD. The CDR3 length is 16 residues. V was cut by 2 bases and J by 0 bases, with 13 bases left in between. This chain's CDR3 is CAISEPGQGVNTEAFF. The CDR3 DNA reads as TGTGCCATCAGTGAGCCGGGACAAGGGGTGAACACTGAAGCTTTCTTT.

This chain's CDR3 is CASSLPDRTYEQYF. CDR3 nucleotide sequence: TGCGCCAGCAGCTTGCCGGACAGGACCTACGAGCAGTACTTC. The chain employs TRBV5-1 and TRBJ2-7; 7 bases match TRBD1. Per the germline V gene, CDR1 is SGHRS and CDR2 is YFSETQ. The junction had 3 bases not matched to a gene; V was cut back by 1 base and J by 2 bases. The CDR3 totals 14 residues.

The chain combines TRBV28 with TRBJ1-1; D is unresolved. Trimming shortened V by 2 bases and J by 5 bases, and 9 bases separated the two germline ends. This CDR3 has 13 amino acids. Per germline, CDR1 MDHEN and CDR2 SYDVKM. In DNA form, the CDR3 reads TGTGCCAGCAGTTTAGAAAGGTTTACTGAAGCTTTCTTT. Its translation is CASSLERFTEAFF.

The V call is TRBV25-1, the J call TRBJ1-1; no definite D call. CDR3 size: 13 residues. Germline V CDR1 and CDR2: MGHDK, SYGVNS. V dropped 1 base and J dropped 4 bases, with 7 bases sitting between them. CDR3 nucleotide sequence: TGTGCCAGCAGTGAATGGGGAGGCACTGAAGCTTTCTTT. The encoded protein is CASSEWGGTEAFF.

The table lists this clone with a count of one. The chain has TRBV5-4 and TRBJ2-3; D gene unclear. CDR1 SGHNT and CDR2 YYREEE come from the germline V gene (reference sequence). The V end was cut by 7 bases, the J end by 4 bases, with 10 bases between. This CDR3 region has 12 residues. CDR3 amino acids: CASGWAADTQYF. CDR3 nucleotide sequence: TGTGCCAGCGGGTGGGCAGCAGATACGCAGTATTTT.

The CDR3 spells CASSQEAESEAFF. The CDR3 nucleotides are TGCGCCAGCAGCCAAGAGGCCGAATCTGAAGCTTTCTTT. The V call is TRBV4-1, the J call TRBJ1-1; the D is unclear. V was cut by 0 bases and J by 6 bases, with 8 bases left in between. This CDR3 comprises 13 residues. Germline V gene lookup returns CDR1 MGHRA and CDR2 YSYEKL.

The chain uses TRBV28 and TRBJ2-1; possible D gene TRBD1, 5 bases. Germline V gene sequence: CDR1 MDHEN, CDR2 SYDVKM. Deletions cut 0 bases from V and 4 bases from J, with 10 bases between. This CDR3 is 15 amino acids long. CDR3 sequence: CASSLWTDDYNEQFF. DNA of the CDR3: TGTGCCAGCAGTTTATGGACAGACGATTACAATGAGCAGTTCTTC.

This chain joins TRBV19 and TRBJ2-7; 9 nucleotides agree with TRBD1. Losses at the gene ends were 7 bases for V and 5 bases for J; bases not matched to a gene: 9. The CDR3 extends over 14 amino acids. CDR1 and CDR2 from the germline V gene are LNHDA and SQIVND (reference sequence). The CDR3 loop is CASTPGQGLHEQYF. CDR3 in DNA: TGTGCCAGTACCCCGGGACAGGGACTCCACGAGCAGTACTTC.

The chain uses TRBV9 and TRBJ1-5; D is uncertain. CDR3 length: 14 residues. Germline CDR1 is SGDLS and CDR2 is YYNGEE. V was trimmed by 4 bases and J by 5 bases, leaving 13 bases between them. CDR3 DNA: TGTGCCAGCAGCTCAGGTCAGATTTATCAGCCCCAGCATTTT. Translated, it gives CASSSGQIYQPQHF.

The CDR3 DNA reads as TGTGCCAGCCCCGCGGTGGGTACGCAGTATTTT. Its translation: CASPAVGTQYF. The chain combines TRBV5-8 with TRBJ2-3; no clear D gene. The CDR3 is made up of 11 amino acids. Deletions cut 7 bases from V and 8 bases from J, with 11 bases between. Germline lookup yields CDR1 SGHTS and CDR2 YDEGEE.

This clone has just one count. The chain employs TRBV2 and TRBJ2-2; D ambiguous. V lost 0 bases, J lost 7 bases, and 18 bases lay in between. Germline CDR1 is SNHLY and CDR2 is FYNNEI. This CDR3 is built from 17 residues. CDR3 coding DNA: TGTGCCAGCAGTGAAGCGCTTCCTGAGTACAAAGACGGGGAGCTGTTTTTT. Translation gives CASSEALPEYKDGELFF.

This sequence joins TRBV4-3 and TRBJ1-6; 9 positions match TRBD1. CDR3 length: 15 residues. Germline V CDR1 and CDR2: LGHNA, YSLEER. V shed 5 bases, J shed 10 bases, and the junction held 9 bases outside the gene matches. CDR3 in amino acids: CASSKQDRGKSPLHF. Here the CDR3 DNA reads TGCGCCAGCAGCAAACAAGACAGGGGGAAATCACCCCTCCACTTT.

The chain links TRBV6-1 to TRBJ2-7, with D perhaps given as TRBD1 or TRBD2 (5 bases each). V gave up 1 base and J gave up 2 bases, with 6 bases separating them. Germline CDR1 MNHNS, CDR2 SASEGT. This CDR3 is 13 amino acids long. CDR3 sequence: CASSEGGTYEQYF. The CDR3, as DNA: TGTGCCAGCAGTGAAGGGGGGACCTACGAGCAGTACTTC.

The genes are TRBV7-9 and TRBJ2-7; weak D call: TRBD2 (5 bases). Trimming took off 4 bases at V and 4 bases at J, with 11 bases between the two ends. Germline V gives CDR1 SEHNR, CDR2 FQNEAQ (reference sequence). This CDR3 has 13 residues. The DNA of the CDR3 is TGTGCCAGCAGCTCGAGGACTGCTTACGAGCAGTACTTC. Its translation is CASSSRTAYEQYF.

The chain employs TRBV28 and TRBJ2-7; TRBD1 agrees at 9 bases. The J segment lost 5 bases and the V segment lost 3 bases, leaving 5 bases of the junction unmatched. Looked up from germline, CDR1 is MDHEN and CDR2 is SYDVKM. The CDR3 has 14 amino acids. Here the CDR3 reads CASSLRTGAHEQYF. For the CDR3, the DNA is TGTGCCAGCAGTTTGCGGACAGGGGCCCACGAGCAGTACTTC.

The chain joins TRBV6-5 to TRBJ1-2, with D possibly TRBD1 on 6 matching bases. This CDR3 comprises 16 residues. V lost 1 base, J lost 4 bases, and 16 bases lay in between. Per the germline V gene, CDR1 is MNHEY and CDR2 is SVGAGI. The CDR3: CASSYLPDSSTYGYTF. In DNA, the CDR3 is TGTGCCAGCAGTTACTTACCGGACAGTTCTACCTATGGCTACACCTTC.

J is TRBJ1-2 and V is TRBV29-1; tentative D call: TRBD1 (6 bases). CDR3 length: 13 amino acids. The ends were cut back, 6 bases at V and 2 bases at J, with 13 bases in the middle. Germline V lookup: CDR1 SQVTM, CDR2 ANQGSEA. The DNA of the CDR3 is TGCAGCGTGGTTGGGCAGGGGAACTATGGCTACACCTTC. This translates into CSVVGQGNYGYTF.

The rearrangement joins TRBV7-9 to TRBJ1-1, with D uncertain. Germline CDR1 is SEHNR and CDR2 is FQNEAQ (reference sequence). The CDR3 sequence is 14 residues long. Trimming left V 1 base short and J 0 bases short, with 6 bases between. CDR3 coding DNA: TGTGCCAGCAGCTTAGGTGGGATGAACACTGAAGCTTTCTTT. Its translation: CASSLGGMNTEAFF.

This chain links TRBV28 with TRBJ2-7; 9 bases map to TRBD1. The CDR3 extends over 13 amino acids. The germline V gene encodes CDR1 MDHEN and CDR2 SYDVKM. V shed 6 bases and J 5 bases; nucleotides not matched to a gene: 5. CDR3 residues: CASRGDRDHEQYF. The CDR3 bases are TGTGCCAGCAGGGGGGACAGGGACCACGAGCAGTACTTC.

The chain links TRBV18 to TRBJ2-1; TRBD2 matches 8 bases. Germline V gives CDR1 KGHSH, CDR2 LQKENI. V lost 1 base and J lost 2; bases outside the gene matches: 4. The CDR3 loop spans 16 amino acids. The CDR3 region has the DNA TGTGCCAGCTCACCACTGTTTAGCGGGACCTACAATGAGCAGTTCTTC. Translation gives CASSPLFSGTYNEQFF.

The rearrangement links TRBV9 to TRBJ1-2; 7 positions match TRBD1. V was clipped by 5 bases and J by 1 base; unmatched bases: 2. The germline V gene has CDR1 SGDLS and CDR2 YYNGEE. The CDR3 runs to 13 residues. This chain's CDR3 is CASSGTDNYGYTF. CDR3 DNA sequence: TGTGCCAGCAGTGGGACAGATAACTATGGCTACACCTTC.

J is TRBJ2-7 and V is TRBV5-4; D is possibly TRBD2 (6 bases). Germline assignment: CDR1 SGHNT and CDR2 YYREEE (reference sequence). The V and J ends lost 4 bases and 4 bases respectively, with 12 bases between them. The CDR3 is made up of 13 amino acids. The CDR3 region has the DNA TGTGCCAGCAGCCATGGGACTTCATACGAGCAGTACTTC. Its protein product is CASSHGTSYEQYF.

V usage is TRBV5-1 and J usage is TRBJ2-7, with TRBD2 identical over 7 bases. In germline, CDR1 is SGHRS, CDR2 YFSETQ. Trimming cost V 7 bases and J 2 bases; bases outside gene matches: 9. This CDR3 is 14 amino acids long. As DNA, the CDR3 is TGCGCCAGCTCAACTAGCGACGGCGCCTACGAGCAGTACTTC. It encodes CASSTSDGAYEQYF.

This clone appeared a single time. The CDR3 loop reads CASSSPGLTYEQYF. DNA of the CDR3: TGTGCCAGCAGCTCCCCGGGACTCACTTACGAGCAGTACTTC. The chain recombines TRBV7-9 with TRBJ2-7; tentatively, D is TRBD2 (6 bases). V was trimmed by 4 bases and J by 4 bases, leaving 14 bases between them. CDR3 length equals 14 residues. Germline V CDR1 and CDR2: SEHNR, FQNEAQ (reference sequence).

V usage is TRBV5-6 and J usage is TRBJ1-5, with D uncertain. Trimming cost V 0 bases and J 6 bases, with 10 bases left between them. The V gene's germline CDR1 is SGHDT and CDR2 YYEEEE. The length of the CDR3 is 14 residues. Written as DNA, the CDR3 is TGTGCCAGCAGCTTGGGGGGATCTGGTCAGCCCCAGCATTTT. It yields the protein CASSLGGSGQPQHF.

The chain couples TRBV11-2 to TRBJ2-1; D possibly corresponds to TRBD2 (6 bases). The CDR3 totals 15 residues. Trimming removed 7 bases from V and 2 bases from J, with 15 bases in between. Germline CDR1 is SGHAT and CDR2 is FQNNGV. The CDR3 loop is CASTPAPGAYNEQFF. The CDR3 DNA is TGTGCCAGCACCCCCGCCCCGGGAGCCTACAATGAGCAGTTCTTC.

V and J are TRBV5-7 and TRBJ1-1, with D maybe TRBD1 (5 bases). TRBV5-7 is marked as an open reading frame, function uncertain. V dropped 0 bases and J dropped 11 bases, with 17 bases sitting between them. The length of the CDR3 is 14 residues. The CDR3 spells CASSLAAGPGQAFF. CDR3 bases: TGTGCCAGCAGCTTGGCGGCGGGCCCAGGGCAGGCTTTCTTT.

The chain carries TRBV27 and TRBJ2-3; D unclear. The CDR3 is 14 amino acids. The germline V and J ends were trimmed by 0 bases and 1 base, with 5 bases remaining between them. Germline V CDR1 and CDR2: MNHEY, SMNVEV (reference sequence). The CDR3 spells CASSLSEGTDTQYF. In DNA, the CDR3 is TGTGCCAGCAGTTTATCAGAGGGCACAGATACGCAGTATTTT.

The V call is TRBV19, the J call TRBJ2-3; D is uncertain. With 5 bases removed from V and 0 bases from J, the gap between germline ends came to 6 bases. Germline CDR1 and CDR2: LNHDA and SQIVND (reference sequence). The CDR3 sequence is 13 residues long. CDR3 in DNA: TGTGCCAGTAGTCTGCTGAGCACAGATACGCAGTATTTT. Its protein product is CASSLLSTDTQYF.

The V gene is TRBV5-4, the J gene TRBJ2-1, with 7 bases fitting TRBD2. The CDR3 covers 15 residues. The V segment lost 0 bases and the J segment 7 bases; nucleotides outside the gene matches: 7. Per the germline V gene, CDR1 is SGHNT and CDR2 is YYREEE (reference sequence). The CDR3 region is CASSLVGEGWNEQFF. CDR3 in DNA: TGTGCCAGCAGCTTGGTGGGGGAGGGTTGGAATGAGCAGTTCTTC.

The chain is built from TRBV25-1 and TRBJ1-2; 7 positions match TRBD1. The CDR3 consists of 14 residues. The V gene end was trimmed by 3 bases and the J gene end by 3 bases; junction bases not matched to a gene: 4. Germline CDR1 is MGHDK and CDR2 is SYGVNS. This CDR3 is CASSDPDRDYGYTF. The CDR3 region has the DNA TGTGCCAGCAGTGACCCCGACAGGGACTATGGCTACACCTTC.